These 15 T cell receptor beta chains originate from one sample sequenced in a study of tumor-infiltrating lymphocytes in primary liver carcinoma. Alongside blood RNA obtained from unsorted whole blood, germline DNA was also extracted. TCR beta cDNA was prepared out of roughly 0.5 ug total RNA by means of a constant-region primer. Three-round nested multiplex PCR performed with slightly modified ARM-PCR produced the TCR beta libraries. The first two PCR rounds, approximately 10 cycles each, used TRBV1-TRBV30 forward primers and a C-beta reverse primer. TCRdb analysed the multiplex PCR reads with MiXCR anew, one entry per CDR3 protein. This sample has 300,000 to 400,000 distinct CDR3 sequences, with less than 75% found just once. The sequenced material came from peripheral blood. The receptors come from a man aged 35 to 55 with primary liver carcinoma and hepatitis B virus infection.

Concerning this clonotype: The junction shows a germline mismatch at one end, possibly a read error. CDR3 bases: TGTGCCATCACTGAGTCCCCGGGGCGGGACACTGAAGCTTTCTTT. It is translated as CAITESPGRDTEAFF. This chain connects TRBV10-3 to TRBJ1-1; tentative D call: TRBD1 (5 bases). The CDR3 runs to 15 residues. Germline assignment: CDR1 ENHRY and CDR2 SYGVKD.

Turning to this clonotype: The germline gene is not matched at one end of the junction; a read error may be the cause. The rearrangement uses TRBV24-1 and TRBJ2-1, with TRBD2 identical over 7 bases. The CDR3 is 13 amino acids. CDR1 is KGHDR and CDR2 is SFDVKD in the germline V gene. The CDR3 DNA reads as TGTGCCACCAGTGCTAGCGGAAACAATGAGCAATCCTTC. It is translated as CATSASGNNEQSF.

Concerning this clonotype itself: One end of the junction fails to match germline, which may point to a read error. This chain connects TRBV11-2 to TRBJ2-1, with 15 positions matching TRBD2. CDR3 length: 16 amino acids. Looked up from germline, CDR1 is SGHAT and CDR2 is FQNNGV. Here the CDR3 reads CASSYRTSGRDNEQLF. The CDR3, as DNA: TGTGCCAGCAGCTATCGGACTAGCGGGAGGGACAATGAGCAACTCTTC.

This clonotype appeared a single time. Since a much larger clone is just one base distant, this may be a read error. This chain uses TRBV6-2 or TRBV6-3 with TRBJ2-5; possibly TRBD2 for D (6 bases). The CDR3 totals 15 residues. Trimming removed 5 bases at V and 3 bases at J, with 16 bases between. Germline lookup yields CDR1 MNHEY and CDR2 SVGEGT. CDR3 DNA sequence: TGTGCCAGCAGTCTTCATACGGGAGTCAAAGAGACCCAGTACTTC. Its protein is CASSLHTGVKETQYF.

As to this clonotype: The junction differs from germline at one of its ends, possibly a read error. This rearrangement joins TRBV11-2 to TRBJ2-7, with D perhaps matching TRBD1 (6 bases). This CDR3 is 17 amino acids long. Germline-derived CDR1 and CDR2 are SGHAT and FQNNGV. The DNA for the CDR3 is TGTGCCAGCAGCCCCGGTGGCCGGGACAACTTGAACTACGAGCATTACTTC. It codes for CASSPGGRDNLNYEHYF.

The V call is TRBV28, the J call TRBJ1-5; the D is unclear. The CDR3 contains 15 residues. With 3 bases removed from V and 3 bases from J, the gap between germline ends came to 12 bases. Per germline, CDR1 MDHEN and CDR2 SYDVKM. The CDR3 here is CASSFPLEPNQPQHF. The CDR3 DNA reads as TGTGCCAGCAGTTTTCCCTTAGAACCCAATCAGCCCCAGCATTTT.

Worth noting for this clonotype: Its ends do not fully match the called genes, so a read error is possible. The chain joins TRBV29-1 to TRBJ1-1; weak D call: TRBD1 (5 bases). This CDR3 is built from 13 residues. CDR1 is SQVTM and CDR2 is ANQGSEA in the germline V gene. The DNA for the CDR3 is TGCAGCGGGGGAGACAGCCTGAACACTGGAGCTTTCTTT. It encodes CSGGDSLNTGAFF. The entire variable domain, with the rest obtained from reference TRBV29-1 and TRBJ1-1, is as follows: SAVISQKPSRDICQRGTSLTIQCQVDSQVTMMFWYRQQPGQSLTLIATANQGSEATYESGFVIDKFPISRPNLTFSTLTVSNMSPEDSSIYLCSGGDSLNTGAFFGQGTRLTVV.

Comment on this clonotype: At one end the junction does not follow the germline gene, possibly because of a read error. The chain is built from TRBV5-4 and TRBJ2-7; D gene unclear. Germline V gene sequence: CDR1 SGHNT, CDR2 YYREEE (reference sequence). The CDR3 spans 14 residues. CDR3 nucleotide sequence: TGTGCCAGCAGCGTGGACCGCCCCTCCCACGAGCTGTACTTC. It translates to CASSVDRPSHELYF.

Notes on this clonotype: A junction end diverges from the germline sequence, so it may reflect a read error. The V and J genes are TRBV11-2 and TRBJ1-6; D unresolved. The CDR3 has 15 amino acids. Germline V gene sequence: CDR1 SGHAT, CDR2 FQNNGV. CDR3 DNA sequence: TGTGCCAGCAGCCCAGAAGGGCGGGAAGGTCCACTCCTCTACTTT. This gives the protein CASSPEGREGPLLYF.

The chain carries TRBV6-5 and TRBJ2-1, with TRBD2 matching 11 bases. Trimming removed 5 bases from V and 7 bases from J; junction bases left unmatched: 7. Germline values: CDR1 MNHEY, CDR2 SVGAGI. The CDR3 has 15 residues. CDR3 sequence reads: CASSPTSGSPNEQFF. The CDR3 coding sequence is TGTGCCAGCAGTCCTACTAGCGGGAGCCCAAATGAGCAGTTCTTC.

To note about this clonotype: A read error is possible here, since a much larger clone lies one base away. The chain couples TRBV29-1 to TRBJ1-2; tentative D call: TRBD1 (6 bases). Per germline, CDR1 SQVTM and CDR2 ANQGSEA. The germline V and J ends were trimmed by 2 bases and 6 bases, with 19 bases remaining between them. The CDR3 sequence is 15 residues long. The CDR3 nucleotides are TGCAGCGTTGAATGGGGGGCCGGGGGAAGTGATGGCTACACCTTC. Protein product: CSVEWGAGGSDGYTF.

In the case of this clonotype: This could be a read error, since a much larger clone is one nucleotide away. This chain joins TRBV4-2 and TRBJ2-5, with D perhaps TRBD2 (5 bases). This CDR3 spans 14 amino acids. Per the germline V gene, CDR1 is LGHNA and CDR2 is YNFKEQ. CDR3 amino acids: CANSRGLYQETQYF. The CDR3 DNA reads TGTGCCAACAGCCGAGGACTGTACCAAGAGACCCAGTACTTC.

This clonotype was found many times. The V and J genes are TRBV11-2 and TRBJ1-2, with 7 bases aligning to TRBD1. The CDR3 runs 15 residues. From germline, CDR1 is SGHAT and CDR2 FQNNGV. V shed 7 bases and J 4 bases; nucleotides not matched to a gene: 12. The CDR3, as DNA: TGTGCCAGCACCTCTACAGGGGAGGCTAGCTATGGCTACACCTTC. It translates to CASTSTGEASYGYTF.

This clonotype appeared once. Since a much larger clone is just one base distant, this may be a read error. The chain links TRBV6-5 to TRBJ2-2, with a possible D match to TRBD1 (6 bases). The CDR3 totals 14 residues. Per the germline V gene, CDR1 is MNHEY and CDR2 is SVGAGI. Deletions cut 7 bases from V and 3 bases from J, with 12 bases between. The CDR3 coding sequence is TGTGCCAGCACTAGGGACAAACACACCGGGGAGCTGTTTTTT. As protein: CASTRDKHTGELFF.

This clonotype was recorded once. The rearrangement links TRBV5-6 to TRBJ2-5; D is undetermined. V was clipped by 7 bases and J by 5 bases, with 12 bases between them. This CDR3 has 12 residues. Germline-derived CDR1 and CDR2 are SGHDT and YYEEEE. The CDR3 DNA sequence: TGTGCCAGCGACCTTGACGCGGAGACCCAGTACTTC. This encodes CASDLDAETQYF.